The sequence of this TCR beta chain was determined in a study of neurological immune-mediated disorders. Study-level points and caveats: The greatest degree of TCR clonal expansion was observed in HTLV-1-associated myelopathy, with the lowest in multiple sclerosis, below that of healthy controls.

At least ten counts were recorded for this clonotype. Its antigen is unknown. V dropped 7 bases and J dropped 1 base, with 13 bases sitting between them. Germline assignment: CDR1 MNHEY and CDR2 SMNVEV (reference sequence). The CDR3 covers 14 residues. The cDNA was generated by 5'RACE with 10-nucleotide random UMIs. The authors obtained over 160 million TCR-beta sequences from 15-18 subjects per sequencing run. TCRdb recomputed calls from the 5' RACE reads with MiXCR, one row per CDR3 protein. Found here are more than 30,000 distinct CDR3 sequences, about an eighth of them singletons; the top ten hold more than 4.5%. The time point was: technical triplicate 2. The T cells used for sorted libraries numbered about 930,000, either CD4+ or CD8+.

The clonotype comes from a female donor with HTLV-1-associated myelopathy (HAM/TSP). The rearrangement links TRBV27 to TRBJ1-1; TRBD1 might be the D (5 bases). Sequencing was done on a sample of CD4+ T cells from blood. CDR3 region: CASTPLGGNTEAFF. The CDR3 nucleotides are TGTGCCAGCACCCCGCTGGGGGGGAACACTGAAGCTTTCTTT.